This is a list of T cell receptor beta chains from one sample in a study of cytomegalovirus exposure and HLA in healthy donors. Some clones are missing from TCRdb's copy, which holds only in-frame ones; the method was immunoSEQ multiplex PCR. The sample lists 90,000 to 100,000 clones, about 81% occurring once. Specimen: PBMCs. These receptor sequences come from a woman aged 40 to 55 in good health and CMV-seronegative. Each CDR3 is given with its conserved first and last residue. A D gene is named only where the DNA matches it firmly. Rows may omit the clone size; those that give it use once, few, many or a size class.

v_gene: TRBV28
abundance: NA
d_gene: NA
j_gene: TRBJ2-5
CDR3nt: TGTGCCAGCAGTTTAAGGGCAGGGCCTCGGGAGACCCAGTACTTC
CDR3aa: CASSLRAGPRETQYF

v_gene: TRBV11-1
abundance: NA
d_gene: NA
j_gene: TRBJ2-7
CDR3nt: TGTGCCAGCAGCTTAGATGCGCTGACTTACGAGCAGTACTTC
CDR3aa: CASSLDALTYEQYF

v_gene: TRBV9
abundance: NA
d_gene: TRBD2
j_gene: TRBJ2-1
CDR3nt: TGTGCCAGCAGCGGAGGGGGGACTAGCGGCTACAATGAGCAGTTCTTC
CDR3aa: CASSGGGTSGYNEQFF

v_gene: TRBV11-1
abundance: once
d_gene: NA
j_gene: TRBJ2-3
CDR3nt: TGTGCCAGCAGCGTCACTAGCTTCGATACGCAGTATTTT
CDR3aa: CASSVTSFDTQYF

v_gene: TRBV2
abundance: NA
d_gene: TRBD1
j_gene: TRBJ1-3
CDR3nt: TGTGCCAGCAGAATCACAGGGGGCTCGGCTGGAAACACCATATATTTT
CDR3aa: CASRITGGSAGNTIYF

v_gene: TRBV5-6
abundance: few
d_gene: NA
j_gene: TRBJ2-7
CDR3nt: TGTGCCAGCAGCTCATTCTACGAGCAGTACTTC
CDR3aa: CASSSFYEQYF

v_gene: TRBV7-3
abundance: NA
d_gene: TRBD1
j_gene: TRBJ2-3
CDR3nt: TGTGCCAGCAGCCCCACACAGGGGGCTACACGAGATACGCAGTATTTT
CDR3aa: CASSPTQGATRDTQYF

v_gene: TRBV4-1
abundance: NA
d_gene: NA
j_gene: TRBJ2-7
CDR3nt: TGCGCCAGCAGCCAAGTTTATAAGGGGATGATCGGCGAGCAGTACTTC
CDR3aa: CASSQVYKGMIGEQYF

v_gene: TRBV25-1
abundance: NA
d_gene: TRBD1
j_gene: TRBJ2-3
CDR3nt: TGTGCCAGCAGTGAGGGACAGTATACGCAGTATTTT
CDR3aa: CASSEGQYTQYF

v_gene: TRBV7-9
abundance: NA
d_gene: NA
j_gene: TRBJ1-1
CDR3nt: TGTGCCAGCAGCACGGTAGGGGGGAACACTGAAGCTTTCTTT
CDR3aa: CASSTVGGNTEAFF

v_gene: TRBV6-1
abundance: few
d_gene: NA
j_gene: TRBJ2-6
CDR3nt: TGTGCCAGCAGTGACAGGTCCGGGGCCAACGTCCTGACTTTC
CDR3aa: CASSDRSGANVLTF

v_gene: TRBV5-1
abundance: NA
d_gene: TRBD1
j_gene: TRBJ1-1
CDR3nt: TGCGCCAGCACGGCAGGGGGCACCCCAAAGAGCACTGAAGCTTTCTTT
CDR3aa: CASTAGGTPKSTEAFF

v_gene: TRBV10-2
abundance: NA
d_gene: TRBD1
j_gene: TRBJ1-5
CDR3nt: TGCGCCAGCAGCCCTGGACAGGGTCGAAATCAGCCCCAGCATTTT
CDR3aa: CASSPGQGRNQPQHF

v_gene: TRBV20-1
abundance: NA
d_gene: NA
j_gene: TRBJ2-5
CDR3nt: TGCAGCCTGACAGAAGAAGAGACCCAGTACTTC
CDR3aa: CSLTEEETQYF

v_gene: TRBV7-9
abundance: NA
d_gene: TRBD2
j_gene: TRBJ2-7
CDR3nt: TGTTCCAGCAGCTTTCCGACTAGCGGGAGGGTGGGATCCTACGAGCAGTACTTC
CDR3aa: CSSSFPTSGRVGSYEQYF

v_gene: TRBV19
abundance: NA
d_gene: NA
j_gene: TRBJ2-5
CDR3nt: TGTGCCAGTGGTGAAGGGGTGTTCGAGACCCAGTACTTC
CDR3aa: CASGEGVFETQYF

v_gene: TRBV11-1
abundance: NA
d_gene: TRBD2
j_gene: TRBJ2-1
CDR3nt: TGTGCCAGCAGCCCCTCGCCCAGCGGGATCCCCTACAATGAGCAGTTCTTC
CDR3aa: CASSPSPSGIPYNEQFF

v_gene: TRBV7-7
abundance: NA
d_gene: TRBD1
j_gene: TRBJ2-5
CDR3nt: TGTGCCAGCAGCCGGGACAGGGGGCATGAGACCCAGTACTTC
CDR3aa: CASSRDRGHETQYF

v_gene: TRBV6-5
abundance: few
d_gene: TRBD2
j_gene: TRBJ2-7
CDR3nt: TGTGCCAGCAGCCGAGGACTAGCGGGAGCTCCGCCGTACTTC
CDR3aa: CASSRGLAGAPPYF

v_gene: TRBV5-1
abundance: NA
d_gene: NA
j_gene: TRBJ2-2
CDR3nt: TGCGCCAGCAGCTTGACGTTCCTCAGCGGGGAGCTGTTTTTT
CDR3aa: CASSLTFLSGELFF

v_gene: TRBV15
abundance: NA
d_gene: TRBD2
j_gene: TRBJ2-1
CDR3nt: TGTGCCACCAGCAGAATAGCGGGAGGGGCGGGGGGTGATGAGCAGTTCTTC
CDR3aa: CATSRIAGGAGGDEQFF

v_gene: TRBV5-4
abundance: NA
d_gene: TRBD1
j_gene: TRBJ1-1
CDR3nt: TGTGCCAGCAGGAAGGGACAGGAGGGGACTGAAGCTTTCTTT
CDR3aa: CASRKGQEGTEAFF

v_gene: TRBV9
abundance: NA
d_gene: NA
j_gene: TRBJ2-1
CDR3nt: TGTGCCAGCAGCACATTTTTTGGCGGGGTAAACAATGAGCAGTTCTTC
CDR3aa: CASSTFFGGVNNEQFF

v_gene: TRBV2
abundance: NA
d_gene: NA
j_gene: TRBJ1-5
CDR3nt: TGTGCCAGCAGTGAATCAGGGCAGGGTCATCAGCCCCAGCATTTT
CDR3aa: CASSESGQGHQPQHF

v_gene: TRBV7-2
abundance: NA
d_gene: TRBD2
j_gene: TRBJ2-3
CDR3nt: TGTGCCAGCAGCCCCCGACGGTGGGAGGGCGGGGGCACAGATACGCAGTATTTT
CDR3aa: CASSPRRWEGGGTDTQYF

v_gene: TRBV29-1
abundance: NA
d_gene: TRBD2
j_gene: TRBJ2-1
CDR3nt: TGCAGCGTTGAAAACGGCGGGAGGGCCCGGTATGAGCAGTTCTTC
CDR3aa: CSVENGGRARYEQFF

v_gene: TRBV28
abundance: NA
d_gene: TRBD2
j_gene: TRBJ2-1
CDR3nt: TGTGCCAGCAGTTTGAGGACTAGCGGGAGAAGAAATGAGCAGTTCTTC
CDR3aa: CASSLRTSGRRNEQFF

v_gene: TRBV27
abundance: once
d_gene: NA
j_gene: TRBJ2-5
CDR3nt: TGTGCCAGCAGTTTCGGTACCCAAGAGACCCAGTACTTC
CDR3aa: CASSFGTQETQYF

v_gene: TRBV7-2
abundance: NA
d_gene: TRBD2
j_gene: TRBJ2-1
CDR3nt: TGTGCCAGCAGCCCCGATAGCGGGAGGGCTATGTTTGAGTTCTTC
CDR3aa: CASSPDSGRAMFEFF

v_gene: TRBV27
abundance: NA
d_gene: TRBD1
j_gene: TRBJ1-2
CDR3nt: TGTGCCAGCAGTTTATCGATAACAGGGGGCAGCGGCTACACCTTC
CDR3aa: CASSLSITGGSGYTF

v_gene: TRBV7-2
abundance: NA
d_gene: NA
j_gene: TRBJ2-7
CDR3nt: TGTGCCAGCAGCACGCGGGACAGAGAACCCACGCGGGCGTACGAGCAGTACTTC
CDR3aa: CASSTRDREPTRAYEQYF

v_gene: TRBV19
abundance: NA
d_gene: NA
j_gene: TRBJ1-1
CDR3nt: TGTGCCAGTACCAGGGGCACTGAAGCTTTCTTT
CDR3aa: CASTRGTEAFF

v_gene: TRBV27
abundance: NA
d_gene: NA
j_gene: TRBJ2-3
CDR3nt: TGTGCCAGCAGCACTAGAGGTAGCACAGATACGCAGTATTTT
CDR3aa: CASSTRGSTDTQYF

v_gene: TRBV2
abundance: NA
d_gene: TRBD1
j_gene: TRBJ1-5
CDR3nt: TGTGCCAGCAGCGGGACAGGGGGTAGAAGCAATCAGCCCCAGCATTTT
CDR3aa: CASSGTGGRSNQPQHF

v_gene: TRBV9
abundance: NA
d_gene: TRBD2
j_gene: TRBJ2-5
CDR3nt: TGTGCCAGCAGCGGGACTAGATATGGGACCCAGTACTTC
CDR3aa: CASSGTRYGTQYF

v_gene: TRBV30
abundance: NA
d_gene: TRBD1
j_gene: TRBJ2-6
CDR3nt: TGTGCCTGGGCTGGACAGGGGGCGGGTGGGGCCAACGTCCTGACTTTC
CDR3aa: CAWAGQGAGGANVLTF

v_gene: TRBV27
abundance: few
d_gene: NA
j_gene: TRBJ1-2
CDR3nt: TGTGCCAGCACCCCGGGGATCGGGGGAGAAGGCTACACCTTC
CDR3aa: CASTPGIGGEGYTF

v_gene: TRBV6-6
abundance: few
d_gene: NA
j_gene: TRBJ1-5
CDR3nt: TGTGCCAGCAGAGCACAGGGCTCGCTGGGCAATCAGCCCCAGCATTTT
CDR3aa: CASRAQGSLGNQPQHF

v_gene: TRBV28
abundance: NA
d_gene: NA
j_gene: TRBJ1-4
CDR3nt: TGTGCCAGCAGTTGGGGCGGTTTGGGAACTAATGAAAAACTGTTTTTT
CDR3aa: CASSWGGLGTNEKLFF

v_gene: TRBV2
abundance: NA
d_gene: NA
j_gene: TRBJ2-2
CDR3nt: TGTGCCAGCAGTTGGTCCAGCGGCGCTACCGGGGAGCTGTTTTTT
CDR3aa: CASSWSSGATGELFF

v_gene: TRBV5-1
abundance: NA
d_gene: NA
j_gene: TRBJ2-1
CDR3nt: TGCGCCAGCAGCATCGGCGGGAATCGCTACAATGAGCAGTTCTTC
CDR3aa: CASSIGGNRYNEQFF

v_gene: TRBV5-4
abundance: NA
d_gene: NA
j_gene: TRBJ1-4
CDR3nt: TGTGCCAGCAGCGAACGACAGGTGTCGAATGAAAAACTGTTTTTT
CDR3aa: CASSERQVSNEKLFF

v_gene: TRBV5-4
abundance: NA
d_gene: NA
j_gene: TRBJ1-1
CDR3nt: TGTGCCAGCAGCTTGGCCGGGGGGGGCGGAGGGAACACTGAAGCTTTCTTT
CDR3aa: CASSLAGGGGGNTEAFF

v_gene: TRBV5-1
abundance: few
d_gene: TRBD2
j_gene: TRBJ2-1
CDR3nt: TGCGCCAGCAGCTTAGCGGGGAGCTCCTACAATGAGCAGTTCTTC
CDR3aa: CASSLAGSSYNEQFF

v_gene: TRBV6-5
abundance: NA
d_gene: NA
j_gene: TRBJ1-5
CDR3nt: TGTGCCAGCAGTTACGGACTGAATAGCAATCAGCCCCAGCATTTT
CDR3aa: CASSYGLNSNQPQHF

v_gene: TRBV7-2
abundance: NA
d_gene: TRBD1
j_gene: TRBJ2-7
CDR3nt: TGTGCCAGCAGCTACGGTGACAGGGGGGCCGAGCAGTACTTC
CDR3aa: CASSYGDRGAEQYF

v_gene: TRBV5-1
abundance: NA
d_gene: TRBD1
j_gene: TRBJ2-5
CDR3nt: TGCGCCAGCAGGGCTGGACAGGGGGGGCAAGAGACCCAGTACTTC
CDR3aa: CASRAGQGGQETQYF

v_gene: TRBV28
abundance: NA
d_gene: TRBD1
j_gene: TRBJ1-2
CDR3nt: TGTGCCAGCATCCCTTTCCGAGCACAGGGGAGGATCTATGGCTACACCTTC
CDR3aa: CASIPFRAQGRIYGYTF

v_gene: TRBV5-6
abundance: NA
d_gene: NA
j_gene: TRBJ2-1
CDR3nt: TGTGCCAGCAGCTTGAAATTGTCCACAAATGAGCAGTTCTTC
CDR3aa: CASSLKLSTNEQFF

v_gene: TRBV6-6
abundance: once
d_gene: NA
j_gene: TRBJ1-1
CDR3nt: TGTGCCAGCAGTACGTTCGCCGGGGTCACTGAAGCTTTCTTT
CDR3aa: CASSTFAGVTEAFF